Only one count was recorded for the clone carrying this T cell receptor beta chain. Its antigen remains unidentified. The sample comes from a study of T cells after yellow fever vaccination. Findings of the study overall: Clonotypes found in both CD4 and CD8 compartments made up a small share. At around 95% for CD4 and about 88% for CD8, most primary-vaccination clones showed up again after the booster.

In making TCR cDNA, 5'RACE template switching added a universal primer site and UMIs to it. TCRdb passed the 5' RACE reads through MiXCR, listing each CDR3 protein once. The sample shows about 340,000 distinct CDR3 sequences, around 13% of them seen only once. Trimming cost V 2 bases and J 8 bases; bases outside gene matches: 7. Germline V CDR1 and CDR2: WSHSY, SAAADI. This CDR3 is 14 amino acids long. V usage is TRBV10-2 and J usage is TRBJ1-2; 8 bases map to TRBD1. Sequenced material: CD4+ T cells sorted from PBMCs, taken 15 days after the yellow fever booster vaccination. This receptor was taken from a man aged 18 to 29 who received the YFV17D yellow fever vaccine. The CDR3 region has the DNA TGCGCCAGCAGTGAGAGGCAGGGGGCTCACGGCTACACCTTC. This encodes CASSERQGAHGYTF.